This T cell receptor (beta chain) originates from a study of beta chain features in type 1 diabetes (dated by TCRdb to 2017 to 2018). Regarding the complete study: Mean age, gender distribution, total cell number and subset yield were not different between patients and healthy donors. Naive and central memory subsets were obtained from all 30 or so donors, but regulatory and stem cell-like memory subsets were isolated from only 8 patients and roughly 8 healthy donors. The study compared TCRB repertoires of sorted circulating CD4+ T cell subsets between recently diagnosed type 1 diabetes patients and matched healthy donors. Across all samples, some 99 million sorted cells were examined, and cell number per subset correlated strongly with RNA yield.

Remarks on this clone: No antigen is known for it. Within one base of it there is no much larger clone, and no base qualities were kept.

The research as a whole found: PCR might favor shorter templates, but patient and control samples were amplified and corrected together, so any skew would affect both groups equally. HLA sub-analyses involved small numbers of individuals, so any influence of HLA type on TCRB rearrangement remained unresolved. Because cDNA was sequenced instead of genomic DNA, activated cells with high expression could be over-represented, although the groups did not differ in activation or CD3 levels. Naive, central memory and regulatory TCRB repertoires appeared more similar among patients than among healthy donors. Type 1 diabetes patients showed a moderate but significant shortening of TCRB CDR3 length in all four CD4+ subsets. Patients with type 1 diabetes made fewer insertions and deleted more nucleotides at VDJ recombination sites, implying thymic rearrangement abnormalities.

All of the isolated RNA was reverse transcribed with the High Capacity cDNA Reverse Transcription Kit, so expressed TCRB transcripts were sequenced. Deep immunoSEQ sequencing was performed on naive, central memory and regulatory T cell samples, with an average of around 3.5 million total reads per sample. Sorted cells were lysed in RLT buffer and RNA was extracted with DNase-treated RNeasy Micro or Mini kits, depending on cell number. Each cell subset was processed separately to prevent cross-contamination, with patient and healthy donor samples processed together. The immunoSEQ multiplex PCR was used to amplify TCRB sequences from cDNA, generating 87-bp fragments that spanned the CDR3 region. The amplicons were sequenced using the Illumina HiSeq platform. On the authors' methods: Synthetic template baselines were used to correct PCR bias computationally, reads within Hamming distance 2 were collapsed, and singletons that could not be merged were discarded. Reads were aligned to IMGT to assign V, D and J genes, CDR3 length, and insertions or deletions at six rearrangement sites. Within each subset, clonotype counts were normalized to sorted cell number, after which true diversity and Gini coefficients were computed with the tcR R package. The overlap coefficient, calculated on TCRB nucleotide sequences, was used to quantify repertoire sharing. The table was pulled from immuneACCESS by TCRdb, which kept in-frame rearrangements only. Such tables lose some clones; where checked, under half of the loss comes from unresolved V genes, and the rest has no known cause. That table furnishes V, J and clone size, whereas the DNA furnished D and trimming. The sample profile shows about 320,000 clones; 12% to 15% of them were found once. The leading ten clones occupy 6.7% of the sample.

Sequences LGHNA (CDR1) and YNFKEQ (CDR2) are obtained from the germline V gene. Inclusive of the bounding cysteine and phenylalanine, the CDR3 is 16 residues long. Left in the record is the CDR3 DNA by itself, 48 bases read in frame from the first base. The trim is 1 base for V and 4 bases for J, with a gap of 14 bases between the germline ends. A single peripheral blood draw of around 0.11 L on average was collected from each donor into heparinised tubes. Using a panel that included CD45RO, CCR7, CD25, CD127, CD95 and CD27, naive, central memory, regulatory and stem cell-like memory CD4+ T cells were sorted on a BD FACSAria II. All sorted populations exceeded 95% purity. PBMCs were isolated immediately by Lymphoprep density gradient centrifugation and stained directly without culture. Samples were stained and sorted in pairs, with one healthy donor and one patient per experiment, so that batch effects were minimized.

The sequenced material came from central memory CD4+ T cells from blood. The chain was built from TRBV4-2 and TRBJ1-3, and TRBD1 may be the D gene, going by 5 matching bases. The origin of this receptor is a man aged 30-40 years in good health. The CDR3 reads as follows: CASSQAEKGTGNTIYF. The nucleotide sequence reads TGTGCCAGCAGCCAAGCGGAAAAGGGGACGGGAAACACCATATATTTT.